A single sample is the source of the 5 T cell receptor beta chains below, sequenced in a study of blood T cell repertoires in COVID-19. TCRdb's table, derived via immunoSEQ multiplex PCR, lists solely in-frame clones and lacks some. The table records approximately 170,000 clones, about 89% of them present only once. Specimen: PBMCs or T cells enriched from blood (not recorded which). Every receptor here comes from a woman aged 18-30 years who had recovered from COVID-19.

The gene calls are TRBV4-2 and TRBJ1-2; no firm D call. The V gene's germline CDR1 is LGHNA and CDR2 YNFKEQ. V was clipped by 2 bases and J by 7 bases, with 5 bases between them. The CDR3 runs 11 residues. The chain's CDR3 is CASSQKSGYTF. DNA of the CDR3: TGTGCCAGCAGCCAAAAGAGTGGCTACACCTTC.

This chain uses TRBV29-1 with TRBJ2-2, with D unclear. V was pared by 1 base and J by 5 bases, with 8 bases between. Germline CDR1 reads SQVTM; CDR2 reads ANQGSEA. CDR3 length equals 13 residues. The CDR3 region has the DNA TGCAGCGTTGAAGCGGGTTATACCGGGGAGCTGTTTTTT. Its protein product is CSVEAGYTGELFF.

CDR3 region: CASSLVPPGAINTEAFF. In DNA form, the CDR3 reads TGTGCCAGCAGCTTAGTTCCACCAGGGGCGATAAACACTGAAGCTTTCTTT. The V gene is TRBV7-2, the J gene TRBJ1-1; D perhaps matches TRBD1 (6 bases). Trimming removed 1 base from V and 2 bases from J, with 17 bases in between. The CDR3 has 17 residues. The germline CDR1 and CDR2 sequences are SGHTA and FQGNSA.

This chain links TRBV27 with TRBJ2-3, with D tentatively TRBD1 (6 bases). Germline V gene data show CDR1 as MNHEY and CDR2 as SMNVEV (reference sequence). The V and J ends lost 5 bases and 0 bases respectively, with 15 bases between them. The CDR3 loop spans 16 amino acids. This CDR3 reads CASSPGQFISTDTQYF. In DNA, the CDR3 is TGTGCCAGCAGTCCCGGACAGTTTATTAGCACAGATACGCAGTATTTT.

The rearrangement links TRBV4-1 to TRBJ1-1, with TRBD1 as a possible D gene (6 bases). Germline V CDR1 and CDR2: MGHRA, YSYEKL. This CDR3 has 14 amino acids. The V and J ends lost 2 bases and 6 bases respectively, with 13 bases between them. The CDR3 protein is CASSQPTGRAEAFF. The CDR3 DNA sequence: TGCGCCAGCAGCCAACCCACAGGGAGGGCTGAAGCTTTCTTT.